This T cell receptor (beta chain) is drawn from a study of blood T cell repertoires in COVID-19. The data were produced by immunoSEQ multiplex PCR, yet TCRdb's version contains in-frame clones alone and is incomplete. The sample lists some 200,000 clones; 87% were seen once. The germline gives CDR1 SGHNT, CDR2 YYREEE (reference sequence). Losses at the gene ends were 4 bases for V and 1 base for J; bases not matched to a gene: 5. This CDR3 spans 17 amino acids. The origin of this receptor is a man aged 60 to 75 with active or convalescent COVID-19. The sequencing input was peripheral blood. The J gene is TRBJ2-1, the V gene TRBV5-4; 13 nucleotides match TRBD2. The CDR3: CASSGGLAGASYNEQFF. The CDR3 DNA follows: TGTGCCAGCAGCGGTGGACTAGCGGGGGCTTCCTACAATGAGCAGTTCTTC.